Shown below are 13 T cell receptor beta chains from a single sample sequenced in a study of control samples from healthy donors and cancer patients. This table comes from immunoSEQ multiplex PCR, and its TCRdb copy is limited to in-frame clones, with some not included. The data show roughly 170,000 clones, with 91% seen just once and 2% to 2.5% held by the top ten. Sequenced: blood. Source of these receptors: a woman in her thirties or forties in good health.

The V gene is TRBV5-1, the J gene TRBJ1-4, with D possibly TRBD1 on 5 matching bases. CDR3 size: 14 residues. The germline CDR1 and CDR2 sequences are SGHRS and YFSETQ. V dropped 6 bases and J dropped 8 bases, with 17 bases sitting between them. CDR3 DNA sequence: TGCGCCAGCATGGAGACAATCTCAGGGGAAAAACTGTTTTTT. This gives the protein CASMETISGEKLFF.

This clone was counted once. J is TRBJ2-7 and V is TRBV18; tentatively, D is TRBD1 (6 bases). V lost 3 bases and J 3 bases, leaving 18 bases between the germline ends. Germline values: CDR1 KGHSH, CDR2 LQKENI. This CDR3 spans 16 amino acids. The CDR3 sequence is CASSPVGAGLDYEQYF. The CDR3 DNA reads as TGTGCCAGCTCACCGGTGGGGGCAGGCCTAGACTACGAGCAGTACTTC.

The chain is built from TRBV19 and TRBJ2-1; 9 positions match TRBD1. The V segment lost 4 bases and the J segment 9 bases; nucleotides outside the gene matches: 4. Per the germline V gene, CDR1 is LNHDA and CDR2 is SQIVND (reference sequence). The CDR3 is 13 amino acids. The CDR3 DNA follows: TGTGCCAGTAGTAGGGACAGGGAGGGTGAGCAGTTCTTC. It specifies CASSRDREGEQFF.

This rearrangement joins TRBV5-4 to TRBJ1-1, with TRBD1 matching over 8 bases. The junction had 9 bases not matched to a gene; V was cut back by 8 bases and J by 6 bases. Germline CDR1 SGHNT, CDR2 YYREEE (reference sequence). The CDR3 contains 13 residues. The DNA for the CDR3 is TGTGCCAGTGGAGACAGGGGTATTCCTGAAGCTTTCTTT. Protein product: CASGDRGIPEAFF.

CDR3 DNA sequence: TGTGCTAGTGGACACGGGGGGTTTGAGCAGTTCTTC. Protein product: CASGHGGFEQFF. The chain recombines TRBV12-5 with TRBJ2-1, with 7 positions matching TRBD2. The CDR3 extends over 12 amino acids. V lost 6 bases, J lost 9 bases, and 5 bases stayed unmatched. Germline V lookup: CDR1 LGHNT, CDR2 FRNRAP.

CDR3 sequence (DNA): TGCGCCAGCAGCCAAGCGACTAGCGGGGGAGGGAATGAGCAGTTCTTC. Translating it yields CASSQATSGGGNEQFF. The V call is TRBV4-1, the J call TRBJ2-1, with TRBD2 matching over 12 bases. In germline, CDR1 is MGHRA, CDR2 YSYEKL. The CDR3 extends over 16 amino acids. V lost 1 base and J lost 7; bases outside the gene matches: 5.

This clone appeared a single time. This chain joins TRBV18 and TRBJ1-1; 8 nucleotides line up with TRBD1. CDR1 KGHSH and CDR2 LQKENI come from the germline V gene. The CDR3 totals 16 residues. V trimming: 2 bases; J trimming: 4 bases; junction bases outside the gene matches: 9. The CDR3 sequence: CASSPMDREIGTEAFF. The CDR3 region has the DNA TGTGCCAGCTCACCAATGGACAGGGAGATTGGCACTGAAGCTTTCTTT.

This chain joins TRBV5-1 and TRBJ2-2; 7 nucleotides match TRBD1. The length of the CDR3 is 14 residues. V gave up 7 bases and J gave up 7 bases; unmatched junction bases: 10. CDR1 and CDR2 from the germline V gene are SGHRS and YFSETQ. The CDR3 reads CASRVGGAVGELFF. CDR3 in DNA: TGCGCCAGCCGTGTAGGGGGCGCGGTCGGGGAGCTGTTTTTT.

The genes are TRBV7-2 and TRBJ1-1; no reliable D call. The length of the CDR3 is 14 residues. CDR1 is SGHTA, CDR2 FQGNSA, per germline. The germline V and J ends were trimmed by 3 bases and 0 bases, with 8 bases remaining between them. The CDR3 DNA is TGTGCCAGCAGCTTTTTCAGTCTGAACACTGAAGCTTTCTTT. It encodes CASSFFSLNTEAFF.

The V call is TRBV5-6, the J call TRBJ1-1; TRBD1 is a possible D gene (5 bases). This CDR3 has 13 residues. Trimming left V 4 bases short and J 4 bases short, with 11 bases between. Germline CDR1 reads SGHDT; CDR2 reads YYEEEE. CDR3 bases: TGTGCCAGCAGCGGGACCGAAGGCACTGAAGCTTTCTTT. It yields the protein CASSGTEGTEAFF.

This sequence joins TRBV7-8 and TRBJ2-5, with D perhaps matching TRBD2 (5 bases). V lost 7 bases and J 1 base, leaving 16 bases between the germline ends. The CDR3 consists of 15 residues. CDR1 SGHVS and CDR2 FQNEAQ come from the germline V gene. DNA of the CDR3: TGTGCCAGCACCTCTGGGAGAACGGGCCAAGAGACCCAGTACTTC. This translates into CASTSGRTGQETQYF.

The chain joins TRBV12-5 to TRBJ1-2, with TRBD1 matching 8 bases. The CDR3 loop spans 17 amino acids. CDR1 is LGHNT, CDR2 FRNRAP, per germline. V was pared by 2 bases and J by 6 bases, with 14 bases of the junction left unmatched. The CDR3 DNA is TGTGCTAGTGGTTTGAATCCGACAGGGGCTAACAGAGATGGCTACACCTTC. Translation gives CASGLNPTGANRDGYTF.

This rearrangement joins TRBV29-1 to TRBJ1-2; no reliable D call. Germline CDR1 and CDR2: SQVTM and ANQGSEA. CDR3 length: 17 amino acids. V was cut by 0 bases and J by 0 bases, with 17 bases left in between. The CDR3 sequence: CSVEDRVGDKSNYGYTF. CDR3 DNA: TGCAGCGTTGAAGATCGGGTGGGTGACAAGTCTAACTATGGCTACACCTTC.